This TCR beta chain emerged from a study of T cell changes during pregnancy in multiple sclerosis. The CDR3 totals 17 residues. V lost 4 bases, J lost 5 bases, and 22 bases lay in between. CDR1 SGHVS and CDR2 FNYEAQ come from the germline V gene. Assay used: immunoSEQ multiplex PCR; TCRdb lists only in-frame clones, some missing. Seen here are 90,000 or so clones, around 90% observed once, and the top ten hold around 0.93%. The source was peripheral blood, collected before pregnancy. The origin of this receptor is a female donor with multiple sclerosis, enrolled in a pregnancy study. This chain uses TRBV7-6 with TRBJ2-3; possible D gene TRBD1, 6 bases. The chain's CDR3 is CASSSGGDITRGDTQYF. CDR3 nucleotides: TGTGCCAGCAGCTCCGGTGGGGACATCACAAGGGGAGATACGCAGTATTTT.